A single sample gave rise to the 18 T cell receptor beta chains below, sequenced in a study of blood T cell repertoires in COVID-19. TCRdb's copy holds only in-frame clones and misses some; the assay was immunoSEQ multiplex PCR. The sample has 60,000 to 70,000 clones, roughly 80% seen once. Sequenced: peripheral blood. The receptors derive from a human donor in a cohort sampled during active COVID-19.

This clone was seen just once. CDR3 DNA sequence: TGTGCCACCAGTGATCCCTCGACAGGAGGGCAGTACTTC. It is translated as CATSDPSTGGQYF. V usage is TRBV24-1 and J usage is TRBJ2-7, with a possible D match to TRBD1 (6 bases). The CDR3 runs 13 residues. Germline values: CDR1 KGHDR, CDR2 SFDVKD. With 3 bases removed from V and 9 bases from J, the gap between germline ends came to 14 bases.

The chain has TRBV10-2 and TRBJ2-7; 8 bases are a match to TRBD1. Trimming took 6 bases from V and 7 from J; bases not matched to a gene: 5. The length of the CDR3 is 12 residues. Germline CDR1 and CDR2: WSHSY and SAAADI. The CDR3 DNA is TGCGCCAGCAGACAGGGGGACGGAGAGCAGTACTTC. Translated: CASRQGDGEQYF.

This clone was found once. This chain joins TRBV5-1 and TRBJ2-1; 9 bases match TRBD2. Trimming removed 1 base from V and 8 bases from J; junction bases left unmatched: 7. There are 15 residues in the CDR3. Germline CDR1 reads SGHRS; CDR2 reads YFSETQ. The CDR3 spells CASSLMAGGPYEQFF. CDR3 in DNA: TGCGCCAGCAGCTTGATGGCGGGGGGGCCTTATGAGCAGTTCTTC.

The rearrangement uses TRBV28 and TRBJ1-6, with D perhaps TRBD1 (5 bases). V shed 5 bases and J shed 7 bases, with 15 bases lying between them. Looked up from germline, CDR1 is MDHEN and CDR2 is SYDVKM. CDR3 size: 15 residues. Here the CDR3 reads CASSPPWGGNSPLHF. The CDR3 coding sequence is TGTGCCAGCAGTCCTCCCTGGGGGGGAAATTCACCCCTCCACTTT.

DNA for the CDR3: TGCGCCAGCAGCCAATGGACTAGCGCCAATGAGCAGTTCTTC. The encoded protein is CASSQWTSANEQFF. The gene calls are TRBV4-3 and TRBJ2-1; TRBD2 agrees at 9 bases. CDR3 length: 14 amino acids. V was clipped by 2 bases and J by 6 bases; unmatched bases: 2. Germline values: CDR1 LGHNA, CDR2 YSLEER.

This clone came up once. The chain has TRBV28 and TRBJ1-5, with 9 bases that match TRBD1. J was trimmed by 12 bases and V by 6 bases; bases with no gene match: 3. CDR1 and CDR2 from the germline V gene are MDHEN and SYDVKM. The CDR3 consists of 11 residues. CDR3 protein: CASSGGQGQHF. The CDR3 nucleotides read TGTGCCAGCAGCGGGGGACAGGGCCAGCATTTT.

This clone came up once. The genes are TRBV11-2 and TRBJ2-3; 7 bases are a match to TRBD2. The CDR3 is 15 residues long. V trimming: 6 bases; J trimming: 4 bases; junction bases outside the gene matches: 10. Germline CDR1 reads SGHAT; CDR2 reads FQNNGV. CDR3 region: CASRLRDYRADTQYF. In DNA, the CDR3 is TGTGCCAGCAGATTGCGGGACTATCGCGCAGATACGCAGTATTTT. The variable domain in full, with the rest retrieved from reference TRBV11-2 and TRBJ2-3, is EAGVAQSPRYKIIEKRQSVAFWCNPISGHATLYWYQQILGQGPKLLIQFQNNGVVDDSQLPKDRFSAERLKGVDSTLKIQPAKLEDSAVYLCASRLRDYRADTQYFGPGTRLTVL.

The CDR3 region has the DNA TGTGCCAGCAGCTTCAGACAGGGGGCCCCTAATTCACCCCTCCACTTT. The encoded protein is CASSFRQGAPNSPLHF. V is TRBV11-3 and J is TRBJ1-6; 10 bases line up with TRBD1. The V gene end was trimmed by 3 bases and the J gene end by 6 bases; junction bases not matched to a gene: 5. Germline V gene sequence: CDR1 SGHNT, CDR2 YENEEA. This CDR3 region has 16 residues.

This sequence joins TRBV19 and TRBJ2-7; 11 bases are a match to TRBD2. V dropped 6 bases and J dropped 5; count of bases not matched to a gene: 6. Germline V gene lookup returns CDR1 LNHDA and CDR2 SQIVND (reference sequence). The CDR3 totals 14 residues. In DNA, the CDR3 is TGTGCCAGTAGCGATAGCGGGGGGGCCGACGAGCAGTACTTC. Encoded protein: CASSDSGGADEQYF.

The chain combines TRBV9 with TRBJ2-2, with D maybe TRBD1 (5 bases). V lost 4 bases and J 0 bases, leaving 13 bases between the germline ends. Germline values: CDR1 SGDLS, CDR2 YYNGEE. The CDR3 is 16 residues long. CDR3 bases: TGTGCCAGCAGCACCCCGACAGTTTCGAACACCGGGGAGCTGTTTTTT. This codes for CASSTPTVSNTGELFF.

This chain uses TRBV19 with TRBJ2-2; 8 bases line up with TRBD1. The J segment lost 0 bases and the V segment lost 6 bases, leaving 3 bases of the junction unmatched. The CDR3 totals 15 residues. Germline CDR1 reads LNHDA; CDR2 reads SQIVND (reference sequence). CDR3: CASRGQEANTGELFF. The DNA for the CDR3 is TGTGCCAGTAGGGGACAGGAGGCGAACACCGGGGAGCTGTTTTTT.

In this sample, this clone turned up once. The gene calls are TRBV30 and TRBJ2-5; TRBD2 matches at 8 bases. V lost 4 bases to trimming and J lost 2 bases; unmatched junction nucleotides: 9. The CDR3 totals 15 residues. Looked up from germline, CDR1 is GTSNPN and CDR2 is SVGIG (reference sequence). The CDR3 sequence is CAWMTGGGNQETQYF. The DNA of the CDR3 is TGTGCCTGGATGACCGGCGGGGGGAATCAAGAGACCCAGTACTTC.

CDR3 in amino acids: CASSGLLSGTIYF. CDR3 bases: TGTGCCAGCAGTGGTCTATTAAGCGGCACCATATATTTT. This chain uses TRBV2 with TRBJ1-3; no firm D call. With 4 bases removed from V and 9 bases from J, the gap between germline ends came to 13 bases. This CDR3 spans 13 amino acids. Germline CDR1 is SNHLY and CDR2 is FYNNEI.

This clone has just a few counts. This chain joins TRBV21-1 and TRBJ2-4; the table's D call TRBD2 went unverified against the DNA. TRBV21-1 has pseudogene status. The CDR3 loop spans 14 amino acids. CDR3 region: CATRDFRAKNIQYF. CDR3 coding DNA: TGTGCCACCAGGGACTTTCGGGCCAAAAACATTCAGTACTTC.

This clone was seen more than once but under ten times. The chain links TRBV13 to TRBJ2-7; D may be TRBD1 (6 bases). The CDR3 runs 13 residues. The V and J ends lost 5 bases and 3 bases respectively, with 11 bases between them. Germline assignment: CDR1 PRHDT and CDR2 FYEKMQ (reference sequence). CDR3: CASSPIGGYEQYF. CDR3 in DNA: TGTGCCAGCAGCCCAATAGGGGGCTACGAGCAGTACTTC.

The chain is built from TRBV2 and TRBJ1-5; 9 nucleotides align to TRBD1. The trim removed 4 bases at V and 2 bases at J, leaving 0 bases unmatched. From germline, CDR1 is SNHLY and CDR2 FYNNEI. The CDR3 runs 14 residues. CDR3: CASSGTGGNQPQHF. CDR3 nucleotide sequence: TGTGCCAGCAGTGGGACAGGGGGCAATCAGCCCCAGCATTTT. The full variable domain, its missing parts supplied by reference TRBV2 and TRBJ1-5, is EPEVTQTPSHQVTQMGQEVILRCVPISNHLYFYWYRQILGQKVEFLVSFYNNEISEKSEIFDDQFSVERPDGSNFTLKIRSTKLEDSAMYFCASSGTGGNQPQHFGDGTRLSIL.

Notes on this clone: Germline and junction disagree at one end, which may indicate a read error. The V call is TRBV5-4, the J call TRBJ1-2, with D tentatively TRBD1 (5 bases). Germline V CDR1 and CDR2: SGHNT, YYREEE (reference sequence). This CDR3 has 12 amino acids. The CDR3 reads CASSLASQGKIF. For the CDR3, the DNA is TGTGCCAGCAGCTTGGCCAGCCAGGGTAAGATCTTC.

This clone is a singleton in its sample. The V call is TRBV19, the J call TRBJ2-7; a possible D gene is TRBD2 (5 bases). In germline, CDR1 is LNHDA, CDR2 SQIVND (reference sequence). The V and J ends lost 2 bases and 5 bases respectively, with 13 bases between them. This CDR3 contains 14 residues. In DNA form, the CDR3 reads TGTGCCAGTAGTATATCGGGAACAAATCACGAGCAGTACTTC. Encoded protein: CASSISGTNHEQYF.